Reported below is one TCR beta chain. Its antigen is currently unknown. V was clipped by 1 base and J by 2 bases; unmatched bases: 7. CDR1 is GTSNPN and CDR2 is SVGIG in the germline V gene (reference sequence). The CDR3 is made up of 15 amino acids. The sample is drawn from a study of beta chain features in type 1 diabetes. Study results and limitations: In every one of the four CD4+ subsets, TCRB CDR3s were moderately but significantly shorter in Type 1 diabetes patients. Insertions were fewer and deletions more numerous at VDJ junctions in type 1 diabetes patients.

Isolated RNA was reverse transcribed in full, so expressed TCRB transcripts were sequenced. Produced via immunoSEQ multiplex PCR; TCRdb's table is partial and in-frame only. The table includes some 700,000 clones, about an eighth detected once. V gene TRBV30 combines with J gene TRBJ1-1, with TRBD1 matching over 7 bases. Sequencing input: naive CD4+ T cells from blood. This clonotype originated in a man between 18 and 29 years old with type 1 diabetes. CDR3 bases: TGTGCCTGGAGTGGCCCGGGACAGATTAACACTGAAGCTTTCTTT. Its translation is CAWSGPGQINTEAFF.